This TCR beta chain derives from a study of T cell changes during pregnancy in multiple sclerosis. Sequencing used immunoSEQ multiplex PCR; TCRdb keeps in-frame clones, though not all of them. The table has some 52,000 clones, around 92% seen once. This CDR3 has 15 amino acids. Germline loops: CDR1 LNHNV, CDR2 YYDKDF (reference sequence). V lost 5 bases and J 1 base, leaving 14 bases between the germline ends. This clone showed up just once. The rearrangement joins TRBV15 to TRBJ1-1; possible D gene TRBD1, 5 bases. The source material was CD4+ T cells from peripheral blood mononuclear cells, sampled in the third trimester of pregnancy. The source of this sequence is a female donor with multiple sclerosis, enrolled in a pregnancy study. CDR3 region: CATSGRQGPNTEAFF. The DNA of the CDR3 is TGTGCCACCAGCGGAAGGCAGGGCCCGAACACTGAAGCTTTCTTT.